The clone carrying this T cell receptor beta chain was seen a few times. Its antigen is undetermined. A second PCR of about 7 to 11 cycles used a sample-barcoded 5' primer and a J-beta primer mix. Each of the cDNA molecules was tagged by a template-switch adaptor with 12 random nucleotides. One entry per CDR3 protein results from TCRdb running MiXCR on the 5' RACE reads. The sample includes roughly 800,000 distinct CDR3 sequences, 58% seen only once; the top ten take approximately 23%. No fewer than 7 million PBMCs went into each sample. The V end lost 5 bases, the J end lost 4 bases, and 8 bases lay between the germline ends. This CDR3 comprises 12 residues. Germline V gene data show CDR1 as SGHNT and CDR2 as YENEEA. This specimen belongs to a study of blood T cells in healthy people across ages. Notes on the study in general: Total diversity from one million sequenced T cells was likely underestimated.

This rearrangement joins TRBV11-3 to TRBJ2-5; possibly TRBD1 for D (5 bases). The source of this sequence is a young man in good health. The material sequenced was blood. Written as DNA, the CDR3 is TGTGCCAGCAGCCGGCAGGGAGAGACCCAGTACTTC. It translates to CASSRQGETQYF.